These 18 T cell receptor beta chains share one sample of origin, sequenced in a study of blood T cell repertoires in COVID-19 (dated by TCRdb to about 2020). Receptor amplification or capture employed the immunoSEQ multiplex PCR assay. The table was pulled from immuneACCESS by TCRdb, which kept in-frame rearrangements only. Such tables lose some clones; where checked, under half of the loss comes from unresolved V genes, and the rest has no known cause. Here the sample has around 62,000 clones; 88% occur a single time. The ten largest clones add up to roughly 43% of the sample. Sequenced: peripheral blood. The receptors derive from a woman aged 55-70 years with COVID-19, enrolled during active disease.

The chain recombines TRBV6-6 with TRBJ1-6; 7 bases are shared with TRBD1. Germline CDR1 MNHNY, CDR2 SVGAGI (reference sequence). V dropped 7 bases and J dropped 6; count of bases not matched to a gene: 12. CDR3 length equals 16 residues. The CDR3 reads CASTSNRGQLNSPLHF. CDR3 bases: TGTGCCAGCACCTCGAACCGGGGACAGCTTAATTCACCCCTCCACTTT.

For the CDR3, the DNA is TGTGCCAGCAGCGTATCCGGTGGGGCAGCCTATGGCTACACCTTC. Translated: CASSVSGGAAYGYTF. The V call is TRBV9, the J call TRBJ1-2; tentative D call: TRBD1 (5 bases). Germline values: CDR1 SGDLS, CDR2 YYNGEE. The CDR3 is 15 amino acids. The ends were cut back, 1 base at V and 4 bases at J, with 14 bases in the middle.

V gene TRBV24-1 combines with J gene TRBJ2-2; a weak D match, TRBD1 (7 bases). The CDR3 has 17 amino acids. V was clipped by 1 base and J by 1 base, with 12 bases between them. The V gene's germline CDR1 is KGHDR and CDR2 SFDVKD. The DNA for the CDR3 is TGTGCCACCAGTGATTTATTCCAGGGGGGGAACACCGGGGAGCTGTTTTTT. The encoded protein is CATSDLFQGGNTGELFF.

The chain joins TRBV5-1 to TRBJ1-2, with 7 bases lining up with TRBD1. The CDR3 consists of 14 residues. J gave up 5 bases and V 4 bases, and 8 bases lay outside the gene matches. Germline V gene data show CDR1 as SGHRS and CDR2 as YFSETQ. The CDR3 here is CASSEGQDVYGYTF. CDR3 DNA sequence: TGCGCCAGCAGCGAAGGACAGGATGTGTATGGCTACACCTTC.

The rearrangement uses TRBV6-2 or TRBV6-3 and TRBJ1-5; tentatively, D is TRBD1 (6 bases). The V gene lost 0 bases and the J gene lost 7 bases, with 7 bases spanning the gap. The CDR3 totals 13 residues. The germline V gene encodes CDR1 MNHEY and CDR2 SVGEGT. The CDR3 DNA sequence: TGTGCCAGCAGTTACTCTGGGACACAGCCCCAGCATTTT. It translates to CASSYSGTQPQHF.

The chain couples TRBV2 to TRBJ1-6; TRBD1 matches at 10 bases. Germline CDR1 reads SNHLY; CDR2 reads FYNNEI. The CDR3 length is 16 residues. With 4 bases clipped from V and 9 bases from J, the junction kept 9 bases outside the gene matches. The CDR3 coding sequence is TGTGCCAGCAGTGCCCTTGGGGGACAGGGGACTTCACCCCTCCACTTT. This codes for CASSALGGQGTSPLHF.

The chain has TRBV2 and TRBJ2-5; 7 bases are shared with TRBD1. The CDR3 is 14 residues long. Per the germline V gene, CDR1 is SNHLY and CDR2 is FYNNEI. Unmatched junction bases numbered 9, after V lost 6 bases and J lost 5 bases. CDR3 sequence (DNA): TGTGCCAGCAGGGGGGACAGCCAGTCGGAGACCCAGTACTTC. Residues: CASRGDSQSETQYF.

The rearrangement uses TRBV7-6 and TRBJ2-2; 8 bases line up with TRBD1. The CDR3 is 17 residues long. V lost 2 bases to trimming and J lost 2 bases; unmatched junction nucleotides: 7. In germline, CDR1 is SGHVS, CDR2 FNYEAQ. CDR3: CASSLTRTGPNTGELFF. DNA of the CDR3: TGTGCCAGCAGCTTAACCCGGACAGGGCCCAACACCGGGGAGCTGTTTTTT.

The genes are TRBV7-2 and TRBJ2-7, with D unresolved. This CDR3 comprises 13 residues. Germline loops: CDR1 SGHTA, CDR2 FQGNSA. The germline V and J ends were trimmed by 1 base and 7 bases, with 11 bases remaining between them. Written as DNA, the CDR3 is TGTGCCAGCAGCTTAGGGGCGAGCAGGGAGCAGTACTTC. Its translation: CASSLGASREQYF.

The CDR3 region has the DNA TGCGCCAGCAGCTTGACAGGGTCCTCCTACGAGCAGTACTTC. Translation gives CASSLTGSSYEQYF. This chain uses TRBV5-1 with TRBJ2-7; D might be TRBD1 (6 bases). Germline-derived CDR1 and CDR2 are SGHRS and YFSETQ. CDR3 size: 14 residues. Trimming removed 1 base from V and 0 bases from J, with 8 bases in between.

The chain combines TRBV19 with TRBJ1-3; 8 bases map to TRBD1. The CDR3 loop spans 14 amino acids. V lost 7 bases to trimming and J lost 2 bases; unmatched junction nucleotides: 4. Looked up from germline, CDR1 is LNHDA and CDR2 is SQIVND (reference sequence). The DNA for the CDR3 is TGTGCCAGTAACCTACAGGGGGCTGGAAACACCATATATTTT. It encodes CASNLQGAGNTIYF.

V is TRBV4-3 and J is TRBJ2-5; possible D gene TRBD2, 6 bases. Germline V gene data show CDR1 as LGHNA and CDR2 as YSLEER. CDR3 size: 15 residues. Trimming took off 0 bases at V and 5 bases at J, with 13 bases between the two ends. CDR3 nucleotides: TGCGCCAGCAGCCAAGACGTGCCGGGGAGGGAGACCCAGTACTTC. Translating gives CASSQDVPGRETQYF.

The CDR3 region is CASSLTKQGNYGYTF. The CDR3 bases are TGTGCCAGCAGCTTAACCAAACAGGGAAACTATGGCTACACCTTC. J is TRBJ1-2 and V is TRBV7-9; tentative D call: TRBD1 (6 bases). Trimming stripped 2 bases from V and 2 bases from J, with 12 bases between. The CDR3 runs to 15 residues. Germline CDR1 is SEHNR and CDR2 is FQNEAQ (reference sequence).

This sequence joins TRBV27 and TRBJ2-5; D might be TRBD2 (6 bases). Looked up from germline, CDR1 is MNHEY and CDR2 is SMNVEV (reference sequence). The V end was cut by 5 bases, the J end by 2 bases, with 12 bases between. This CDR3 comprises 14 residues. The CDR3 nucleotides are TGTGCCAGCAGTCCCGGGACTTTTCAAGAGACCCAGTACTTC. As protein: CASSPGTFQETQYF.

In DNA form, the CDR3 reads TGTGCCAGCAGCACCTCAGGGGACTCCTACAATGAGCAGTTCTTC. This encodes CASSTSGDSYNEQFF. This chain uses TRBV9 with TRBJ2-1; a weak D match, TRBD1 (6 bases). Trimming took 4 bases from V and 0 from J, leaving 11 bases between them. The CDR3 consists of 15 residues. In germline, CDR1 is SGDLS, CDR2 YYNGEE.

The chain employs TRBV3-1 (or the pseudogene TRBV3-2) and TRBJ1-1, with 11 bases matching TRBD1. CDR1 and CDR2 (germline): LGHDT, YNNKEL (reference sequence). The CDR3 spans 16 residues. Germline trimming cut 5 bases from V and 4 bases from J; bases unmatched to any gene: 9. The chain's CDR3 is CASSYHSGTGGTEAFF. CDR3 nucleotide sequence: TGTGCCAGCAGCTACCACTCCGGGACAGGGGGCACTGAAGCTTTCTTT.

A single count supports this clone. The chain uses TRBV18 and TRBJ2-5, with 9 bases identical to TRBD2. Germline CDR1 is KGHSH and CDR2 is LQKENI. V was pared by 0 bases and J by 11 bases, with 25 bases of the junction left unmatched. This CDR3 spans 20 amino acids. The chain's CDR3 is CASSPPEAPPGGAGGERQYF. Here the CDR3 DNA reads TGTGCCAGCTCACCACCGGAGGCTCCCCCCGGCGGGGCGGGGGGGGAGAGACAGTACTTC.

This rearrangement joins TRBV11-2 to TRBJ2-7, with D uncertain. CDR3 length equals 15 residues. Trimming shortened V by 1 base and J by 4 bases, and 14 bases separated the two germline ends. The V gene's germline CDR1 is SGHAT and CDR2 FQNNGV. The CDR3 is CASSLGAGRSYEQYF. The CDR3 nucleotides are TGTGCCAGCAGCTTAGGTGCAGGTCGGTCGTACGAGCAGTACTTC.